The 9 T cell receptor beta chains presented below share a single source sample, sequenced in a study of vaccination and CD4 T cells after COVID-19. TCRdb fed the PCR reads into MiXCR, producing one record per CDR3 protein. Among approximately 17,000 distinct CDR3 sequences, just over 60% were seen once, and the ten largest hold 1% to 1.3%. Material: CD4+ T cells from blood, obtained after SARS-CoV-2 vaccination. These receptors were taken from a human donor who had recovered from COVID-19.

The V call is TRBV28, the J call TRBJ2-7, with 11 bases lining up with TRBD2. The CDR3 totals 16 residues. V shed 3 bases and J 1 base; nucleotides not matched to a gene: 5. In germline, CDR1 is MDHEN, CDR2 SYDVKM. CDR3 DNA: TGTGCCAGCAGTTTCGGACTAGCGGGCATGTCCTACGAGCAGTACTTC. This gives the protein CASSFGLAGMSYEQYF.

In DNA form, the CDR3 reads TGTGCCAGCTCACCGAGGGCGGCGGGCTACACCTTC. Its translation: CASSPRAAGYTF. The chain has TRBV18 and TRBJ1-2; the D is unclear. Germline V gene lookup returns CDR1 KGHSH and CDR2 LQKENI. The CDR3 runs to 12 residues. Trimming removed 3 bases at V and 8 bases at J, with 10 bases between.

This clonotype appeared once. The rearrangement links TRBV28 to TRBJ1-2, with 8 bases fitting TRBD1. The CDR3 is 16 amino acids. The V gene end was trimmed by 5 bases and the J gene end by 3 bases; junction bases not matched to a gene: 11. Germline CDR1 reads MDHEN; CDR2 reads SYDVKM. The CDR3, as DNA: TGTGCCAGCAGTATCCTCTCAGGGGGCCAACACTATGGCTACACCTTC. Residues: CASSILSGGQHYGYTF.

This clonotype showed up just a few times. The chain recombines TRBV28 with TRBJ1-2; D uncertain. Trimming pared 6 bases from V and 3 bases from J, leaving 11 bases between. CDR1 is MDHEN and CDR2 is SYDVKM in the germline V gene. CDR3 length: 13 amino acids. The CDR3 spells CASSHQPYYGYTF. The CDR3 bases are TGTGCCAGCAGCCATCAGCCATACTATGGCTACACCTTC.

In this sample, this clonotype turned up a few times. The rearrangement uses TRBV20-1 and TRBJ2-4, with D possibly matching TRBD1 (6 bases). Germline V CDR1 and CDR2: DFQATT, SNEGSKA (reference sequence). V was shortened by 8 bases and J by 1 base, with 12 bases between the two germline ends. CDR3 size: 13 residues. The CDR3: CSTRDNAKNIQYF. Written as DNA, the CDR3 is TGCAGTACCCGGGACAATGCCAAAAACATTCAGTACTTC.

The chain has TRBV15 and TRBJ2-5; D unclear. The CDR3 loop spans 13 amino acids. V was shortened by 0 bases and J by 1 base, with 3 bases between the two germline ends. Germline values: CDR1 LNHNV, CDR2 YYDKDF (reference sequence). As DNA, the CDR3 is TGTGCCACCAGCAGAGATTTCCAAGAGACCCAGTACTTC. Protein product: CATSRDFQETQYF. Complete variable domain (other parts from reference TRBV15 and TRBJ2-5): DAMVIQNPRYQVTQFGKPVTLSCSQTLNHNVMYWYQQKSSQAPKLLFHYYDKDFNNEADTPDNFQSRRPNTSFCFLDIRSPGLGDTAMYLCATSRDFQETQYFGPGTRLLVL.

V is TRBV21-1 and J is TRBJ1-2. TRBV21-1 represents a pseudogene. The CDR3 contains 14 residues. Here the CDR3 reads CASKEGWANYGHTF. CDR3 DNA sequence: TGTGCCAGCAAGGAGGGTTGGGCTAACTATGGCCACACCTTC.

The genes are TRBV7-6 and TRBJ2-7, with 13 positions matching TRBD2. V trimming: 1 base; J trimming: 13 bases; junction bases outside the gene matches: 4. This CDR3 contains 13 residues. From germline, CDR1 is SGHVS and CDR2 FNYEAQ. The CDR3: CASSLGTSGREYF. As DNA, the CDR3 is TGTGCCAGCAGCTTAGGGACTAGCGGGAGAGAATACTTC.

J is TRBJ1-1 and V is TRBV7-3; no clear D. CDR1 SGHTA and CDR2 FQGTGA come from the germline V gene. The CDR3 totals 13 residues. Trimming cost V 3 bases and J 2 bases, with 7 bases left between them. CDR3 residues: CASSLTQNTEAFF. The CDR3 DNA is TGTGCCAGCAGCTTGACCCAAAACACTGAAGCTTTCTTT.